This T cell receptor beta chain was retrieved from a study of beta chain features in type 1 diabetes. All of the isolated RNA was reverse transcribed, so expressed TCRB transcripts were sequenced. Assay: immunoSEQ multiplex PCR; the TCRdb copy retains only in-frame clones and omits some. Here the sample spans under 50,000 clones, just over 50% being singletons. This clone was seen only a few times. Sequencing was done on a sample of Tregs from blood. The receptor's source is a woman aged 18-29 years in good health.

The CDR3 loop is CASSRQGTGNQPQHF. CDR3 bases: TGTGCCAGTAGTCGACAGGGGACGGGCAATCAGCCCCAGCATTTT. The chain carries TRBV19 and TRBJ1-5, with 8 bases identical to TRBD1. CDR3 length: 15 amino acids. Germline V gene lookup returns CDR1 LNHDA and CDR2 SQIVND (reference sequence). V shed 5 bases and J 2 bases; nucleotides not matched to a gene: 5.